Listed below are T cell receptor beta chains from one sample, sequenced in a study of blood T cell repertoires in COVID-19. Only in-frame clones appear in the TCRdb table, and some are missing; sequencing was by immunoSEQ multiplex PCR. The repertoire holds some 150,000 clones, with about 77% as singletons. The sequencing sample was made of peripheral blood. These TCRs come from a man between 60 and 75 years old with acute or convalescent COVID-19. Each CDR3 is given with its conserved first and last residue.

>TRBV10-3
CAISERGTSGITDTQYF
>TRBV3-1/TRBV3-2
CASSSTDRGVGQPQHF
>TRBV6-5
CAIKTAGSDTGELFF
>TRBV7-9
CASSRGEFNTGELFF
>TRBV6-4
CASSDPSWMGRANYGYTF
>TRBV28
CASSFGLAGVGANVLTF
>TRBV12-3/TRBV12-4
CASSPRVSDTQYF
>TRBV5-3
CARSGTGWEETQYF
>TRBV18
CASSPIASDYEQYF
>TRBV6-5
CASSLGQGGLADTQYF
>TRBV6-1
CASSALTPTSGSYEQYF
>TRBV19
CASSRSRGPNEQFF
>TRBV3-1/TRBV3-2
CASSGAGSPASEQFF
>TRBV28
CASSWGTALNTEAFF
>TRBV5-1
CASSLAGAESDTQYF
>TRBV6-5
CASRPGTGRSGELFF
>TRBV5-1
CASSLSGQGTDTQYF
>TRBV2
CASMAGTVKETQYF
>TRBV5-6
CASSLGSGQETQYF
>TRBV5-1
CASSMTGTRETQYF
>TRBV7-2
CASSPSRGYEQFF
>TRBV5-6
CASSFLRGTGGEKLFF
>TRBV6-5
CASSLGGANYEQYF
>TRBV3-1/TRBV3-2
CASSQANGGFTEAFF
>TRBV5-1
CASSLRDRGNYGYTF
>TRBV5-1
CASSLAGLASDTQYF
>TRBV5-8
CASSLGGAGFTDTQYF
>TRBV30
CAWSPQGRETQYF
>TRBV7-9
CASNRDRVDEQFF
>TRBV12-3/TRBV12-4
CASSSNNAEAFF
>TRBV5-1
CASSLGSGRGTDTQYF
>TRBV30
CAWSVHRDSYEQYF
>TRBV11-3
CASSLDLVSEQYF
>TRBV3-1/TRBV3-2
CATGGEVTDTQYF
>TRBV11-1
CASSRTGTSGHYEQYF
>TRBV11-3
CARKVAGGPGTGELFF
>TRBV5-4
CASSLAQGRAGLAGTTEQFF
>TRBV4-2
CASSQGASGSSTDTQYF
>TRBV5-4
CASSSNTEAFF
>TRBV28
CASSLQRGQYF
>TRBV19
CASSTLLRLSSYEQYF
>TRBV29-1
CSARNTGELFF
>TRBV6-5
CASSYATGTREKLFF
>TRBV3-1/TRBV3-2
CASSQERLAGADEQFF
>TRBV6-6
CASSWTDTATNEKLFF
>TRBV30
CAWSDHAGGRETQYF
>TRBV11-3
CASSLDPSGSGNEQFF
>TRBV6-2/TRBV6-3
CASSLRDAELFF
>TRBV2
CASITGGPGQGAETQYF